This TCR beta chain was sequenced in a study of CD8+CD57+ T cells in acquired aplastic anemia. The template used for profiling TCR beta VDJ and CDR3 was genomic DNA. Using its own MiXCR run on the reads, TCRdb lists one record per CDR3 protein. The data show hundreds of thousands of distinct CDR3 sequences, approximately 45% seen once. Patients chosen for sequencing had CD8+CD57+ cells that had expanded, as shown by flow cytometry. CDR1 and CDR2 from the germline V gene are DFQATT and SNEGSKA (reference sequence). The ends were cut back, 6 bases at V and 5 bases at J, with 10 bases in the middle. CDR3 size: 11 residues. This clonotype has more than one count but fewer than ten. This may be a read error, as it is one base from a much larger clone. This CDR3 fails to terminate in the conserved phenylalanine or tryptophan, so it likely reflects a read error.

The specimen sequenced was sorted CD4+, CD8+, or CD8+CD57+ T cells (not recorded which) from PBMCs. This chain joins TRBV20-1 and TRBJ1-1, with a weak D call TRBD1 (5 bases). The source is a human donor with aplastic anemia. The CDR3 nucleotides read TGCAGTGCCCCGGGGGGAACTGAAGCTTTCCTT. This translates into CSAPGGTEAFL.